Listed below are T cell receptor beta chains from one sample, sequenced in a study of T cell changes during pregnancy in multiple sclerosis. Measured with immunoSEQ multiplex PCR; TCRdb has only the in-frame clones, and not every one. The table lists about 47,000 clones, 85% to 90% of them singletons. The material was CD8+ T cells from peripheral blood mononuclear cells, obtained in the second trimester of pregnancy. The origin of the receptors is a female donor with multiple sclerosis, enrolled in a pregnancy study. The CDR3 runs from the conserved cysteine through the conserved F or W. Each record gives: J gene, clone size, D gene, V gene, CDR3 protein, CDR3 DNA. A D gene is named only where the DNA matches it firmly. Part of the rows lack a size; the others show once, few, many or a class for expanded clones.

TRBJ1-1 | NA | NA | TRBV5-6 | CASSLNTEAFF | TGTGCCAGCAGCCTAAACACTGAAGCTTTCTTT
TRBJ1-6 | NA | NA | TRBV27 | CASKGGNSPLHF | TGTGCCAGCAAGGGGGGGAATTCACCCCTCCACTTT
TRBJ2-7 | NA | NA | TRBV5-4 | CASSLVAGKGYEQYF | TGTGCCAGCAGCTTGGTGGCGGGCAAGGGATACGAGCAGTACTTC
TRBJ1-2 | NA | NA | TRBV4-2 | CASSQVSAGAGYTF | TGTGCCAGCAGCCAAGTGAGTGCGGGGGCTGGCTACACCTTC
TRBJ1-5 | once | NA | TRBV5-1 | CASSPEGNQPQHF | TGCGCCAGCAGCCCGGAGGGCAATCAGCCCCAGCATTTT
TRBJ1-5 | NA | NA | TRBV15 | CATSRVGEGGQPQHF | TGTGCCACCAGCAGAGTAGGGGAAGGGGGTCAGCCCCAGCATTTT
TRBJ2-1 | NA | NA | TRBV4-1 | CASSVSPAGAYNEQFF | TGCGCCAGCAGCGTTTCACCAGCGGGCGCCTACAATGAGCAGTTCTTC
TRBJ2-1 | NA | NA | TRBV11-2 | CASSLVGAAVF | TGTGCCAGCAGCTTAGTAGGGGCGGCGGTCTTC
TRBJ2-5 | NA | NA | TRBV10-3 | CAISESPRASGETQYF | TGTGCCATCAGTGAGTCGCCCAGGGCTAGTGGAGAGACCCAGTACTTC
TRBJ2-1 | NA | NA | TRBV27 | CASSLGGQEFF | TGTGCCAGCAGTTTGGGGGGGCAGGAGTTCTTC
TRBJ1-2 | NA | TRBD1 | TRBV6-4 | CASSDTGQGVNGYTF | TGTGCCAGCAGTGACACCGGACAGGGGGTTAACGGCTACACCTTC
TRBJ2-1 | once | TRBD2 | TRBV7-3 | CASSLTGLAANEQFF | TGTGCCAGCAGCTTAACGGGACTAGCGGCAAATGAGCAGTTCTTC
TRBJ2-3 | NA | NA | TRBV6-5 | CASSYGQDYSTDTQYF | TGTGCCAGCAGTTACGGGCAGGATTATAGCACAGATACGCAGTATTTT